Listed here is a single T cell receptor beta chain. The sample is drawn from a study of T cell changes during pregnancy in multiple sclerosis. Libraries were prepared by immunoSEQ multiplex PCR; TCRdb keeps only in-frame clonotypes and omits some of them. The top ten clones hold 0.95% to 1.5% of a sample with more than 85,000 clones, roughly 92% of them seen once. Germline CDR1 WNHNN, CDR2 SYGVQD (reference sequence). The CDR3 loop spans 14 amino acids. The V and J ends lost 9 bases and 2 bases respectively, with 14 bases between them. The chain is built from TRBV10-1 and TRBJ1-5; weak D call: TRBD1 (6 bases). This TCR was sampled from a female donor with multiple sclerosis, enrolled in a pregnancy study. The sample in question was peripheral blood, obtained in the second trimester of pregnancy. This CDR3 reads CARRGGQGNQPQHF. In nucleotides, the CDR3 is TGCGCCAGAAGGGGGGGCCAGGGCAATCAGCCCCAGCATTTT.